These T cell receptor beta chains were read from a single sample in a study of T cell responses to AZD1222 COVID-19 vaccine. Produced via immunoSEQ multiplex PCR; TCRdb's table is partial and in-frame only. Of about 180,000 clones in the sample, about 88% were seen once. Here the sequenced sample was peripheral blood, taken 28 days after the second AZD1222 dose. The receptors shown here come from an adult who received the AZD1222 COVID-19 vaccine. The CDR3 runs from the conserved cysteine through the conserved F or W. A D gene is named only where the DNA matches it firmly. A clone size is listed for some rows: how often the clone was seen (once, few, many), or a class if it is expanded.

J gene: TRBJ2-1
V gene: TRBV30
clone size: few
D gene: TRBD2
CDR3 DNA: TGTGCCTGCCTAGCGGGGTTCTACAATGAGCAGTTCTTC
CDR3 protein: CACLAGFYNEQFF

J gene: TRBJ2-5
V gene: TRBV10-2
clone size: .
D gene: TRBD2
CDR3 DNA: TGCGCCACCGGTTTGGGCGGGAGTCAAGAGACCCAGTACTTC
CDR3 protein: CATGLGGSQETQYF

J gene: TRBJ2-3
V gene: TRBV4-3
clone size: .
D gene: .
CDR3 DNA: TGCGCCAGCAGCCAGACCCAGGGGTTCGAAAGGGCGCAGTATTTT
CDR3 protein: CASSQTQGFERAQYF

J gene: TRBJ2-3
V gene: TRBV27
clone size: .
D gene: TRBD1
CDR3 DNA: TGTGCCAGCAGTCCCAGGGGGCGCGGGACAGATACGCAGTATTTT
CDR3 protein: CASSPRGRGTDTQYF

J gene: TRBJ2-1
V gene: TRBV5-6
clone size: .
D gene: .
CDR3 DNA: TGTGCCAGCAGCCTCCCAGACTCTAATGAGCAGTTCTTC
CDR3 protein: CASSLPDSNEQFF

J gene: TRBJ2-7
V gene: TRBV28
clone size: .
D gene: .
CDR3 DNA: TGTGCCAGCAGTAGGGGTAGGGGGTACTACGAGCAGTACTTC
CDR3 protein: CASSRGRGYYEQYF

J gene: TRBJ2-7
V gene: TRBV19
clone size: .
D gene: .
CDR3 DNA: TGTGCCAGTAGTACCTACCCGGGGACAAACTACGAGCAGTACTTC
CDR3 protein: CASSTYPGTNYEQYF

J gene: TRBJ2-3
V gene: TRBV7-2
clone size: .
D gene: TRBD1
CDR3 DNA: TGTGCCAGCAGCTTAAGATCCGTGACAGGGGAAGATACGCAGTATTTT
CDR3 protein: CASSLRSVTGEDTQYF

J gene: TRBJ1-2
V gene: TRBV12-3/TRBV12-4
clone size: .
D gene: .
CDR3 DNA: TGTGCCAGCAGTTCGGGGTATGGCTACACCTTC
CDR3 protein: CASSSGYGYTF

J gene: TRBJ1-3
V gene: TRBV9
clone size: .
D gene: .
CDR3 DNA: TGTGCCAGCAGCGATCGACGCTCTGGAAACACCATATATTTT
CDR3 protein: CASSDRRSGNTIYF

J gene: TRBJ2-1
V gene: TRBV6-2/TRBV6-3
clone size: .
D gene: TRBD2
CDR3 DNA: TGTGCCAGCAGCTGGGGCTTGGGAGGGAATGAGCAGTTCTTC
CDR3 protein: CASSWGLGGNEQFF

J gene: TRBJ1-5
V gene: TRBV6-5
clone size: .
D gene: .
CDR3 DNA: TGTGCCAGCAGTTACTCCCATTCAGGGGATCAGCCCCAGCATTTT
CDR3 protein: CASSYSHSGDQPQHF

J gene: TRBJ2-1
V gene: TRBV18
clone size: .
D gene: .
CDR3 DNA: TGTGCCAGCTCACCACAAGGTGAGCATGGTGAGCAGTTCTTC
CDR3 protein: CASSPQGEHGEQFF

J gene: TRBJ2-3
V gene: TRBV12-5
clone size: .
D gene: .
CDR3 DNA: TGTGCTAGTGATCCGTCGGGGGTCTCGGACACAGATACGCAGTATTTT
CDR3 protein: CASDPSGVSDTDTQYF

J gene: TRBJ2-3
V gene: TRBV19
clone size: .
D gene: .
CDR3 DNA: TGTGCCAGTAGTCTCGGGGAAGATACGCAGTATTTT
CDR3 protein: CASSLGEDTQYF

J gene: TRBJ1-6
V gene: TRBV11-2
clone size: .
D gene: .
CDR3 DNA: TGTGCCAGCAGCTTAGGGGGGAACGCCCTCCACTTT
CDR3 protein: CASSLGGNALHF

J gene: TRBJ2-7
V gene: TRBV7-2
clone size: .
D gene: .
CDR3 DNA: TGTGCCAGCAGCACCACACCCCACGGCGGTAACGAGCAGTACTTC
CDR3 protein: CASSTTPHGGNEQYF

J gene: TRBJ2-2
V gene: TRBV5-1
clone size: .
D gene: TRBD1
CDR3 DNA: TGCGCCAGCAGCTTGGTAGGGGGCGAGAACACCGGGGAGCTGTTTTTT
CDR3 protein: CASSLVGGENTGELFF

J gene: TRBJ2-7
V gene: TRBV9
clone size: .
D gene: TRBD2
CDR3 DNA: TGTGCCAGCAGCTCCGGACTAGCAGGCTCCTACGAGCAGTACTTC
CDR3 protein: CASSSGLAGSYEQYF

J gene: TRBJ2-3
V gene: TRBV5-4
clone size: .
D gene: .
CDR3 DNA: TGTGCCAGCAGCTGGTCGGGCGGCACAGATACGCAGTATTTT
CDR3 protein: CASSWSGGTDTQYF

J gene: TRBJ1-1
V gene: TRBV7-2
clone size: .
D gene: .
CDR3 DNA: TGTGCCAGCAGCTTAGGCAAGGCGAACACTGAAGCTTTCTTT
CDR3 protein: CASSLGKANTEAFF

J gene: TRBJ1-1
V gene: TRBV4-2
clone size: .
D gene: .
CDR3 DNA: TGTGCCAGCAGCCAGGGGCGGGGCACTGAAGCTTTCTTT
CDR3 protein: CASSQGRGTEAFF

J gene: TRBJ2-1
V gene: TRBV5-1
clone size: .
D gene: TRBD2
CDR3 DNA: TGCGCCAGCAGCGGAGGACTAGCGGGAGCTCCCTTGCCGTTCTTC
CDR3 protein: CASSGGLAGAPLPFF

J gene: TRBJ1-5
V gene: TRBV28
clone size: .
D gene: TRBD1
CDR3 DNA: TGTGCCGGCACGGGACAGGGCCATCAGCCCCAGCATTTT
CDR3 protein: CAGTGQGHQPQHF

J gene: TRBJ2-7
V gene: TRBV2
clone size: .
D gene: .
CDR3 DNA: TGTGCCAGCAGTGAGAGGGGGATAGGGGCCGAGCAGTACTTC
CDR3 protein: CASSERGIGAEQYF

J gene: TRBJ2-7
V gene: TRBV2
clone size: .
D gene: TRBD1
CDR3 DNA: TGTGCCAGCAGTGGCCTGGACAGGATCGCCTACGAGCAGTACTTC
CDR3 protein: CASSGLDRIAYEQYF

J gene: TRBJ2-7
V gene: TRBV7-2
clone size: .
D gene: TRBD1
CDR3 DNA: TGTGCCAGCAGCCTCACGGGACAGGGGGCATACGAGCAGTACTTC
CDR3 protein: CASSLTGQGAYEQYF

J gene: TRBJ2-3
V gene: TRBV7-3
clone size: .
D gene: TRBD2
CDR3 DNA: TGTGCCAGCAGGGGTGGTAGCGGGAGAGATACGCAGTATTTT
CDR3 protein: CASRGGSGRDTQYF

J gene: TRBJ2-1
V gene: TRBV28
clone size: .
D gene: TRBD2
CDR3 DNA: TGTGCCAGCAGGCCGGGACTAGCCTACAATGAGCAGTTCTTC
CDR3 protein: CASRPGLAYNEQFF

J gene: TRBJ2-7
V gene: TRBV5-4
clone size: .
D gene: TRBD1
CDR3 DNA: TGTGCCAGCAGCCCGGGACAGGGGGCGGGGGAGCAGTACTTC
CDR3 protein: CASSPGQGAGEQYF

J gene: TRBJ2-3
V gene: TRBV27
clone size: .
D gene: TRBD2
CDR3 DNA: TGTGCCAGCAGTTTAATGGGACTAGCGGCTAGCACAGATACGCAGTATTTT
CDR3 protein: CASSLMGLAASTDTQYF

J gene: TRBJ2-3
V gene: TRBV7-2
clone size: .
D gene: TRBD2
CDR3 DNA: TGTGCCAGCAGCTTAACCCCAGCGGGAGCCCCCACAGATACGCAGTATTTT
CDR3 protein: CASSLTPAGAPTDTQYF

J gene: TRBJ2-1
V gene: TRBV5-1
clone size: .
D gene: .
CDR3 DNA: TGCGCCAGCCGCCTGACAGAGAACTCCTACAATGAGCAGTTCTTC
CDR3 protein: CASRLTENSYNEQFF

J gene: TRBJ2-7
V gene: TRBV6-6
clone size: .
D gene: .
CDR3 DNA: TGTGCCAGCAGTTACTCGACCCACTACGAGCAGTACTTC
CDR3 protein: CASSYSTHYEQYF

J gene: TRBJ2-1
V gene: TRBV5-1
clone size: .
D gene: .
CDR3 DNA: TGCGCCAGCAGCTTGTCTATACTCCGGGATGAGCAGTTCTTC
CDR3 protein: CASSLSILRDEQFF

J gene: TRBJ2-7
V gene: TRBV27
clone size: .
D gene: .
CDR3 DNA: TGTGCCAGCAGTTTCACTTCGGCCCCCTATTCCTACGAGCAGTACTTC
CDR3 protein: CASSFTSAPYSYEQYF

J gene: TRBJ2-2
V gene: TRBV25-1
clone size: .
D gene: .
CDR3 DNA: TGTGCCAGCAGTGCCCTCGGGGGGCAGGGGGCGGACACCGGGGAGCTGTTTTTT
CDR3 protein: CASSALGGQGADTGELFF

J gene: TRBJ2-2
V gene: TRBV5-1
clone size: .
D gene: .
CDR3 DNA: TGCGCCAGCAGCGCAAGGGGACCGAACACCGGGGAGCTGTTTTTT
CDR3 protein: CASSARGPNTGELFF

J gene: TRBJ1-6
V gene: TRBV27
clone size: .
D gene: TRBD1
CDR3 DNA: TGTGCCAGCTCCAGGGGGCTTTCACCCCTCCACTTT
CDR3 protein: CASSRGLSPLHF

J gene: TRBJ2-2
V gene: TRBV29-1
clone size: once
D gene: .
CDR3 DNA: TGCAGCGTTTCCGAGGGGTTAAACACCGGGGAGCTGTTTTTT
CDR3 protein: CSVSEGLNTGELFF

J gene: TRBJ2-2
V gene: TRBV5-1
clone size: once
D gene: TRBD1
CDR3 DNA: TGCGCCAGCAGCTTGGAACCCGGGACAGGGGGCAGCACCGGGGAGCTGTTTTTT
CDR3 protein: CASSLEPGTGGSTGELFF

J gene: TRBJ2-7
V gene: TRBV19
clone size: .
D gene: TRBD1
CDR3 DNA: TGTGCCAGTAGTGGAACCGGGACAGGGTACGAGCAGTACTTC
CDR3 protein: CASSGTGTGYEQYF

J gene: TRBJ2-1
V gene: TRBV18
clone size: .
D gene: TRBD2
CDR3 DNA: TGTGCCAGCTCACCACTGGGACTAGCGGGAGGGCCCGATGAGCAGTTCTTC
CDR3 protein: CASSPLGLAGGPDEQFF

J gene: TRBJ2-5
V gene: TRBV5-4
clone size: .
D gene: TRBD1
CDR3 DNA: TGTGCCAGCAGCTTGGCAGGGGGAGAGACCCAGTACTTC
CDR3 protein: CASSLAGGETQYF

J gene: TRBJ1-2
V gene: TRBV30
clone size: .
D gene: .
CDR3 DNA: TGTGCCTGGAGTTCAAACTATGGCTACACCTTC
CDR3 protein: CAWSSNYGYTF

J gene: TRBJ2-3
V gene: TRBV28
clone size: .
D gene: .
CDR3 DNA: TGTGCCAGCAGTTTATCAGGGCGCACAGATACGCAGTATTTT
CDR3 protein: CASSLSGRTDTQYF

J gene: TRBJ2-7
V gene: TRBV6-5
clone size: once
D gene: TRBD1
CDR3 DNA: TGTGCCAGCACCCTACAGGGGGTACGGGACGAGCAGTACTTC
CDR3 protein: CASTLQGVRDEQYF

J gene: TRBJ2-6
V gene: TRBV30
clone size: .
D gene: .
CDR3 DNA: TGTGCCTGGGCTCCCCGGGCTGGGGCCAACGTCCTGACTTTC
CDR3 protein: CAWAPRAGANVLTF

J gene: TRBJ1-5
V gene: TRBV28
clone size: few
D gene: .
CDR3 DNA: TGTGCCAGCAGTCCCACAGGGCAGAGCAATCAGCCCCAGCATTTT
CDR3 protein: CASSPTGQSNQPQHF

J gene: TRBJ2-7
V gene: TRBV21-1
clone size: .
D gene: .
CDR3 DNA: TGTGCCAGCAGCAACAGACAGGGGGCCTACGAGCAGTACTTC
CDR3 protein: CASSNRQGAYEQYF

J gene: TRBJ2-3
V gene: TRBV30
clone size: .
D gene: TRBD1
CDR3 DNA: TGTGCCTGGACTCAGGGGGGCACAGATACGCAGTATTTT
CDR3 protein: CAWTQGGTDTQYF

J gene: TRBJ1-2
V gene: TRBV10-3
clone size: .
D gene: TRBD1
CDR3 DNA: TGTGCCATCAGGGGACAGGGAATCTATCATGGCTACACCTTC
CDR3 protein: CAIRGQGIYHGYTF

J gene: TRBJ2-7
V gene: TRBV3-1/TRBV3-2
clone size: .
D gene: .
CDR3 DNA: TGTGCCAGCAGCCAAGGCGGGCGGGGCGAGCAGTACTTC
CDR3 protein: CASSQGGRGEQYF

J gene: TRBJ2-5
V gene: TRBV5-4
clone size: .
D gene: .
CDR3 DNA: TGTGCCAGCAGTTTGACTAGTATCTTCCCCCAGTACTTC
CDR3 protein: CASSLTSIFPQYF

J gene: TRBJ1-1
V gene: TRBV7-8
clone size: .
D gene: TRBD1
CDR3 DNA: TGTGCCAGCAGCTTATGGGGGACAGGGGACACTGAAGCTTTCTTT
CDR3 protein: CASSLWGTGDTEAFF

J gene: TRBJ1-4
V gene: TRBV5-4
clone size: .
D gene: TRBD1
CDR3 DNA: TGTGCCAGCAGCTTCGGACAGGGGTCCGGTGAAAAACTGTTTTTT
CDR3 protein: CASSFGQGSGEKLFF

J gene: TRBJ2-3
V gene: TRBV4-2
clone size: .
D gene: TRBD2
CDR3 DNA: TGTGCCAGCAGCCATGGGGAGGGGACTAGCGGGAGAGCAGATACGCAGTATTTT
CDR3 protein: CASSHGEGTSGRADTQYF